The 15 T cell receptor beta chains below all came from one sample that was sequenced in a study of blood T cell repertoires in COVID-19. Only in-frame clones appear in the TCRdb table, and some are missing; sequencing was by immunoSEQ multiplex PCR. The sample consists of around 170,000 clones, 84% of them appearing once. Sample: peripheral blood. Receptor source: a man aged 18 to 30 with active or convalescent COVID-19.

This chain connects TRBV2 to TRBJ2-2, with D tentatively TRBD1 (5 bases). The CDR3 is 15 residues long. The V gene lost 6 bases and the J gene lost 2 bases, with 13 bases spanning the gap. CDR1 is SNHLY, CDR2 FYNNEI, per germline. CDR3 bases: TGTGCCAGCAGAGACCAGGGATTAAACACCGGGGAGCTGTTTTTT. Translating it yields CASRDQGLNTGELFF. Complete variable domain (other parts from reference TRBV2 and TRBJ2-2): EPEVTQTPSHQVTQMGQEVILRCVPISNHLYFYWYRQILGQKVEFLVSFYNNEISEKSEIFDDQFSVERPDGSNFTLKIRSTKLEDSAMYFCASRDQGLNTGELFFGEGSRLTVL.

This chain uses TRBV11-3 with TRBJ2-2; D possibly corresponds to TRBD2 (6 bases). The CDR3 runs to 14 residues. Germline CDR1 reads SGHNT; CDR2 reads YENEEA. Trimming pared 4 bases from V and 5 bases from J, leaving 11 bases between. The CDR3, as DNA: TGTGCCAGCAGCTCGTCCGGAGGGACCGGGGAGCTGTTTTTT. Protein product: CASSSSGGTGELFF.

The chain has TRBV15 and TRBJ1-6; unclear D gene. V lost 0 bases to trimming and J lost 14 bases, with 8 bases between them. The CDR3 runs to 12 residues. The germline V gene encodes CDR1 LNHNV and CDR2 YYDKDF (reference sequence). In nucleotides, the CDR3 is TGTGCCACCAGCAGAGATCGGAGAACCCTCCACTTT. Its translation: CATSRDRRTLHF.

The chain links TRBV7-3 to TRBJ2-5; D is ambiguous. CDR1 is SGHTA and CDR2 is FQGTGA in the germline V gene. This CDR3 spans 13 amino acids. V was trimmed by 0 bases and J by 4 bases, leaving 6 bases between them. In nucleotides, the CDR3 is TGTGCCAGCAGCTTAACGAGGTTAGAGACCCAGTACTTC. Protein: CASSLTRLETQYF.

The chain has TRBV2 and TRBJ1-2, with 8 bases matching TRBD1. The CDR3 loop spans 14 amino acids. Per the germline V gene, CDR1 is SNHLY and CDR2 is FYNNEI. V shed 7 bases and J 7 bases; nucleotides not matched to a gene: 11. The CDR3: CASTGDRRGPGYTF. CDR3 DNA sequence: TGTGCCAGCACCGGGGACAGGAGAGGGCCTGGCTACACCTTC.

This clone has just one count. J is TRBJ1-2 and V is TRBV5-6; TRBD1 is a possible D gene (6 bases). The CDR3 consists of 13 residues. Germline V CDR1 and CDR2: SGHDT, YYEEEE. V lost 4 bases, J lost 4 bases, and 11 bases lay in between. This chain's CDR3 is CASSLPDSYGYTF. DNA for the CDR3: TGTGCCAGCAGCCTTCCGGACAGCTATGGCTACACCTTC.

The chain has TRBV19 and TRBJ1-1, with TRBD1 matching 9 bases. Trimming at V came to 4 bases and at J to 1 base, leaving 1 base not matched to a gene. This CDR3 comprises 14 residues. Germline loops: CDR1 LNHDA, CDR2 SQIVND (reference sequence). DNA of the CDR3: TGTGCCAGTAGTAGGGGACAGGGGAACACTGAAGCTTTCTTT. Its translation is CASSRGQGNTEAFF.

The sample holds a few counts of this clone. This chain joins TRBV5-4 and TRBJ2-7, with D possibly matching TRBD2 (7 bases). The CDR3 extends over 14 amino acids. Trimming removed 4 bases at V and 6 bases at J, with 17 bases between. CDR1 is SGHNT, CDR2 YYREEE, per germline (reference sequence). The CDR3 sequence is CASSPPAGAGEQYF. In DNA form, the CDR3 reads TGTGCCAGCAGCCCCCCCGCGGGGGCCGGCGAGCAGTACTTC.

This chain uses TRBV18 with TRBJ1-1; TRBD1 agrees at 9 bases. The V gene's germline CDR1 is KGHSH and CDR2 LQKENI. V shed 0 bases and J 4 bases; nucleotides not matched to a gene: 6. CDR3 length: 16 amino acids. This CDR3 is CASSPPNRGRGTEAFF. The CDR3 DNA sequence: TGTGCCAGCTCACCACCTAACAGGGGGCGCGGCACTGAAGCTTTCTTT.

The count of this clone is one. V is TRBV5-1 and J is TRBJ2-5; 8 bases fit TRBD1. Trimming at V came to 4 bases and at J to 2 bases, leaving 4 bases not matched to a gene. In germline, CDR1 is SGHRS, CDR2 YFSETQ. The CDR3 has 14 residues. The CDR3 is CASSPTGVQETQYF. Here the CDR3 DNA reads TGCGCCAGCAGCCCGACAGGGGTTCAAGAGACCCAGTACTTC.

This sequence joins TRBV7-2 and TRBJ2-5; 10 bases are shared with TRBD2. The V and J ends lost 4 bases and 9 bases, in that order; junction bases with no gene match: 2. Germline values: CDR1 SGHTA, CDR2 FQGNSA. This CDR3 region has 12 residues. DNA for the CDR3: TGTGCCAGCAGCTCGAGCGGGAGGGCCCAGTACTTC. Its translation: CASSSSGRAQYF.

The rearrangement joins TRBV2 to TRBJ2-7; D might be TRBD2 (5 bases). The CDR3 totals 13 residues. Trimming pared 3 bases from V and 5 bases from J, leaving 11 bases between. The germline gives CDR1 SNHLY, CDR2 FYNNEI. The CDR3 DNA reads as TGTGCCAGCAGTGATTCTCCCGGGGACGAGCAGTACTTC. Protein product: CASSDSPGDEQYF.

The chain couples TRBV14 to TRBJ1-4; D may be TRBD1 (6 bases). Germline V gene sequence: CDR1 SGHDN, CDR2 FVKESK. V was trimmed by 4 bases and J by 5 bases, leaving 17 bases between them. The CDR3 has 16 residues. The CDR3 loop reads CASSLTGGAGNEKLFF. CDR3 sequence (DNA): TGTGCCAGCAGCCTTACTGGGGGGGCAGGGAATGAAAAACTGTTTTTT.

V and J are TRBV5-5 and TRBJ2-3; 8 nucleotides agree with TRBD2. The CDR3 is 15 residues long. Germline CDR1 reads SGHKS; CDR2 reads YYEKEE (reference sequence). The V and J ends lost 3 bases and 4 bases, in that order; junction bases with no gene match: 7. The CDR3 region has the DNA TGTGCCAGCAGCTCCCCTAGCGGGCTCGCAGATACGCAGTATTTT. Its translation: CASSSPSGLADTQYF.

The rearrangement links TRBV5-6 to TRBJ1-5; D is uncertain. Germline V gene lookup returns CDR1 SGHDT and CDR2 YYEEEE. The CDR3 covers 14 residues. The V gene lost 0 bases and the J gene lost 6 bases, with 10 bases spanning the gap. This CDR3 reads CASSLAPIGQPQHF. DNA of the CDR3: TGTGCCAGCAGCTTGGCGCCCATCGGTCAGCCCCAGCATTTT.